The 31 T cell receptor beta chains in this list originate from one sample, sequenced in a study of cytomegalovirus exposure and HLA in healthy donors (dated by TCRdb to the late 2010s). Library generation was performed with the immunoSEQ multiplex PCR assay. A mixture of 60 forward primers for TCR Vbeta segments and 13 reverse primers for TCR Jbeta segments was used in the multiplex PCR. The source is immuneACCESS, and TCRdb retained only in-frame sequences with V and J called. Part of the clones is not carried over; for the studies checked, unresolved V genes explain less than half of this, and the remainder is unexplained. The sample has approximately 140,000 clones on record. The ten most abundant clones make up roughly 3% of the sample. Sequencing was performed on PBMCs. The receptor source for this set is a man aged 40-49 years in good health and CMV-seronegative.

This chain links TRBV5-1 with TRBJ2-3; 7 nucleotides match TRBD1. CDR1 is SGHRS, CDR2 YFSETQ, per germline. CDR3 length: 16 residues. The trim removed 2 bases at V and 5 bases at J, leaving 11 bases unmatched. The CDR3 sequence is CASSFPLQGQGDTQYF. CDR3 sequence (DNA): TGCGCCAGCAGCTTCCCCCTACAGGGGCAAGGAGATACGCAGTATTTT.

The J gene is TRBJ2-7, the V gene TRBV18, with 7 positions matching TRBD2. The CDR3 is 13 amino acids. V shed 2 bases, J shed 3 bases, and the junction held 1 base outside the gene matches. The germline V gene encodes CDR1 KGHSH and CDR2 LQKENI. The CDR3 reads CASSPGEGYEQYF. The CDR3 nucleotides are TGTGCCAGCTCACCAGGGGAGGGCTACGAGCAGTACTTC.

The rearrangement joins TRBV7-6 to TRBJ2-7, with D perhaps TRBD2 (6 bases). CDR1 SGHVS and CDR2 FNYEAQ come from the germline V gene. V gave up 2 bases and J gave up 0 bases, with 11 bases separating them. The CDR3 spans 15 residues. The CDR3 nucleotides are TGTGCCAGCAGCTTACAGGTAGCGGCCTCCTACGAGCAGTACTTC. This codes for CASSLQVAASYEQYF. Filled out from reference TRBV7-6 and TRBJ2-7, the complete variable domain reads GAGVSQSPRYKVTKRGQDVALRCDPISGHVSLYWYRQALGQGPEFLTYFNYEAQQDKSGLPNDRFSAERPEGSISTLTIQRTEQRDSAMYRCASSLQVAASYEQYFGPGTRLTVT.

The V call is TRBV4-3, the J call TRBJ2-1, with D perhaps TRBD2 (6 bases). V was trimmed by 4 bases and J by 1 base, leaving 11 bases between them. Germline CDR1 and CDR2: LGHNA and YSLEER. CDR3 length equals 15 residues. CDR3: CASSREEVSYNEQFF. DNA of the CDR3: TGCGCCAGCAGCCGGGAGGAGGTTTCCTACAATGAGCAGTTCTTC.

CDR3 bases: TGTGCCAGCACAGGGAACACCGGGGAGCTGTTTTTT. This sequence encodes CASTGNTGELFF. The rearrangement uses TRBV27 and TRBJ2-2, with D hard to call. Per the germline V gene, CDR1 is MNHEY and CDR2 is SMNVEV (reference sequence). The CDR3 runs 12 residues. V was clipped by 7 bases and J by 1 base, with 4 bases between them.

The V and J genes are TRBV4-3 and TRBJ2-7; D remains unclear. This CDR3 contains 15 residues. CDR1 and CDR2 (germline): LGHNA, YSLEER. V was shortened by 1 base and J by 2 bases, with 12 bases between the two germline ends. The CDR3 sequence is CASSQVLTPTYEQYF. Written as DNA, the CDR3 is TGCGCCAGCAGCCAAGTTCTGACACCAACCTACGAGCAGTACTTC.

DNA for the CDR3: TGTGCTCGGGCCGGGACAGGGATGGGCGAGCAGTACTTC. Amino acids: CARAGTGMGEQYF. J is TRBJ2-7 and V is TRBV6-6, with 9 bases matching TRBD1. Germline assignment: CDR1 MNHNY and CDR2 SVGAGI (reference sequence). The CDR3 extends over 13 amino acids.

This CDR3 is CASRTPGQGNTDTQYF. The CDR3 DNA reads as TGTGCCAGCAGAACTCCGGGACAGGGCAACACAGATACGCAGTATTTT. The chain has TRBV6-6 and TRBJ2-3, with 9 bases fitting TRBD1. V was clipped by 6 bases and J by 2 bases; unmatched bases: 9. CDR1 and CDR2 from the germline V gene are MNHNY and SVGAGI (reference sequence). The CDR3 sequence is 16 residues long.

This sequence joins TRBV4-3 and TRBJ1-6; D may be TRBD1 (6 bases). Germline lookup yields CDR1 LGHNA and CDR2 YSLEER. Deletions cut 0 bases from V and 7 bases from J, with 10 bases between. The CDR3 extends over 15 amino acids. This chain's CDR3 is CASSQEAQGNSPLHF. As DNA, the CDR3 is TGCGCCAGCAGCCAAGAGGCTCAGGGGAATTCACCCCTCCACTTT.

The V gene is TRBV11-2, the J gene TRBJ1-2; 7 positions match TRBD1. The trim removed 4 bases at V and 0 bases at J, leaving 8 bases unmatched. Germline CDR1 reads SGHAT; CDR2 reads FQNNGV. The CDR3 sequence is 16 residues long. The CDR3 sequence: CASSSWDRRSNYGYTF. CDR3 nucleotides: TGTGCCAGCAGCTCCTGGGACAGACGGTCTAACTATGGCTACACCTTC.

This chain joins TRBV9 and TRBJ1-3, with D possibly being TRBD1 (5 bases). The germline CDR1 and CDR2 sequences are SGDLS and YYNGEE. Trimming removed 3 bases from V and 3 bases from J, with 10 bases in between. The CDR3 runs 14 residues. The CDR3 sequence is CASSATALGNTIYF. The CDR3, as DNA: TGTGCCAGCAGCGCGACAGCTCTTGGAAACACCATATATTTT.

The chain recombines TRBV18 with TRBJ2-1; 7 bases agree with TRBD1. The trim removed 4 bases at V and 5 bases at J, leaving 11 bases unmatched. Germline-derived CDR1 and CDR2 are KGHSH and LQKENI. This CDR3 comprises 16 residues. CDR3 residues: CASSRSPGQADNEQFF. DNA of the CDR3: TGTGCCAGCTCACGCTCCCCAGGACAGGCTGACAATGAGCAGTTCTTC.

V usage is TRBV6-1 and J usage is TRBJ1-1, with no clear D. The CDR3 runs 15 residues. Trimming cost V 5 bases and J 5 bases, with 18 bases left between them. CDR1 MNHNS and CDR2 SASEGT come from the germline V gene. CDR3 sequence (DNA): TGTGCCAGCAGTCTGACGGATGGGAGGGAAACTGAAGCTTTCTTT. It yields the protein CASSLTDGRETEAFF.

This chain uses TRBV11-2 with TRBJ2-1, with D perhaps matching TRBD1 (6 bases). The CDR3 has 15 amino acids. CDR1 SGHAT and CDR2 FQNNGV come from the germline V gene. V gave up 5 bases and J gave up 0 bases, with 11 bases separating them. Here the CDR3 DNA reads TGTGCCAGCAGCGTTACAGGGATCTCCTACAATGAGCAGTTCTTC. Translated: CASSVTGISYNEQFF.

The V and J genes are TRBV6-1 and TRBJ2-3; tentative D call: TRBD2 (6 bases). Looked up from germline, CDR1 is MNHNS and CDR2 is SASEGT. The V gene lost 6 bases and the J gene lost 5 bases, with 15 bases spanning the gap. CDR3 length: 14 residues. DNA of the CDR3: TGTGCCAGCAGACGGGAGTGGGAGAGAGATACGCAGTATTTT. Translated, it gives CASRREWERDTQYF.

The chain combines TRBV27 with TRBJ1-5, with unresolved D. Germline V lookup: CDR1 MNHEY, CDR2 SMNVEV (reference sequence). The CDR3 runs to 15 residues. The V gene lost 2 bases and the J gene lost 0 bases, with 8 bases spanning the gap. CDR3 amino acids: CASSLNGDSNQPQHF. The CDR3 DNA sequence: TGTGCCAGCAGTTTAAACGGAGATAGCAATCAGCCCCAGCATTTT.

This chain uses TRBV9 with TRBJ2-5; TRBD1 might be the D (5 bases). The J call may be mistaken, given a closer DNA end match to TRBJ2-7. Germline values: CDR1 SGDLS, CDR2 YYNGEE. The CDR3 is 15 amino acids. CDR3 sequence: CASSVGLGVYHEQYF. As DNA, the CDR3 is TGTGCCAGCAGCGTAGGTCTAGGGGTTTACCACGAGCAGTACTTC.

The V gene is TRBV5-1, the J gene TRBJ2-2; 8 positions agree with TRBD1. Germline V lookup: CDR1 SGHRS, CDR2 YFSETQ. The CDR3 contains 15 residues. Losses at the gene ends were 2 bases for V and 7 bases for J; bases not matched to a gene: 7. CDR3 coding DNA: TGCGCCAGCAGCTTCGACAGGGGCCACGGCGGGGAGCTGTTTTTT. This sequence encodes CASSFDRGHGGELFF.

The chain couples TRBV7-2 to TRBJ2-1; TRBD2 might be the D (6 bases). V lost 5 bases and J lost 0, with 17 bases in between. This CDR3 has 17 amino acids. Germline V gene lookup returns CDR1 SGHTA and CDR2 FQGNSA. CDR3 bases: TGTGCCAGCAGCCTGATGGGGGGTTTATCCTCCTACAATGAGCAGTTCTTC. This sequence encodes CASSLMGGLSSYNEQFF. The full variable domain, in which reference TRBV7-2 and TRBJ2-1 provide the parts outside the CDR3, is GAGVSQSPSNKVTEKGKDVELRCDPISGHTALYWYRQSLGQGLEFLIYFQGNSAPDKSGLPSDRFSAERTGGSVSTLTIQRTQQEDSAVYLCASSLMGGLSSYNEQFFGPGTRLTVL.

The chain combines TRBV28 with TRBJ2-1; TRBD2 matches 8 bases. The J segment lost 0 bases and the V segment lost 7 bases, leaving 2 bases of the junction unmatched. The CDR3 length is 14 residues. The germline V gene encodes CDR1 MDHEN and CDR2 SYDVKM. CDR3 coding DNA: TGTGCCAGCATCGGGACTAGCTCCTACAATGAGCAGTTCTTC. It specifies CASIGTSSYNEQFF. The variable domain in full, with the rest retrieved from reference TRBV28 and TRBJ2-1, is DVKVTQSSRYLVKRTGEKVFLECVQDMDHENMFWYRQDPGLGLRLIYFSYDVKMKEKGDIPEGYSVSREKKERFSLILESASTNQTSMYLCASIGTSSYNEQFFGPGTRLTVL.

The J gene is TRBJ1-2, the V gene TRBV5-5; D is possibly TRBD1 (5 bases). The V gene lost 5 bases and the J gene lost 6 bases, with 17 bases spanning the gap. Germline assignment: CDR1 SGHKS and CDR2 YYEKEE (reference sequence). The CDR3 extends over 14 amino acids. CDR3 protein: CASRTSLIRDGYTF. The CDR3 DNA reads as TGTGCCAGCAGGACCTCTCTCATCAGGGATGGCTACACCTTC.

J is TRBJ1-1 and V is TRBV19, with TRBD1 as a possible D gene (6 bases). Germline CDR1 LNHDA, CDR2 SQIVND (reference sequence). V lost 5 bases to trimming and J lost 1 base, with 11 bases between them. This CDR3 has 14 residues. The CDR3 DNA reads TGTGCCAGTAGTCCAGGACAGAGGAACACTGAAGCTTTCTTT. It translates to CASSPGQRNTEAFF.

The V and J genes are TRBV4-2 and TRBJ2-5, with D unresolved. V lost 1 base and J lost 3, with 15 bases in between. The CDR3 runs to 16 residues. Germline assignment: CDR1 LGHNA and CDR2 YNFKEQ. In DNA, the CDR3 is TGTGCCAGCAGCCAAGTACATTCCCCCCTCAAAGAGACCCAGTACTTC. Protein: CASSQVHSPLKETQYF.

V gene TRBV5-1 combines with J gene TRBJ1-2; TRBD1 agrees at 10 bases. Germline V gene data show CDR1 as SGHRS and CDR2 as YFSETQ. J was trimmed by 1 base and V by 3 bases; bases with no gene match: 3. This CDR3 contains 15 residues. The CDR3: CASSSGQGFNYGYTF. CDR3 coding DNA: TGCGCCAGCAGCTCGGGACAGGGGTTTAACTATGGCTACACCTTC.

This chain connects TRBV19 to TRBJ2-2; weak D call: TRBD1 (5 bases). V was cut by 6 bases and J by 6 bases, with 11 bases left in between. Germline V CDR1 and CDR2: LNHDA, SQIVND (reference sequence). The CDR3 runs to 13 residues. CDR3 in amino acids: CASSAGLAGELFF. The CDR3 DNA is TGTGCCAGTAGCGCAGGGTTGGCCGGGGAGCTGTTTTTT.

The chain uses TRBV5-4 and TRBJ1-2, with 7 bases aligning to TRBD1. The CDR3 totals 13 residues. The V gene end was trimmed by 4 bases and the J gene end by 3 bases; junction bases not matched to a gene: 3. Germline V gives CDR1 SGHNT, CDR2 YYREEE (reference sequence). CDR3 sequence (DNA): TGTGCCAGCAGCCCGGACAGGTACTATGGCTACACCTTC. It encodes CASSPDRYYGYTF.

The chain links TRBV9 to TRBJ2-7; 8 nucleotides align to TRBD1. CDR3 size: 14 residues. Looked up from germline, CDR1 is SGDLS and CDR2 is YYNGEE. The V and J ends lost 4 bases and 2 bases, in that order; junction bases with no gene match: 5. The DNA of the CDR3 is TGTGCCAGCAGCCCGGGACAGGTAACCTACGAGCAGTACTTC. Its translation: CASSPGQVTYEQYF.

This chain connects TRBV9 to TRBJ2-1, with TRBD2 identical over 7 bases. CDR1 is SGDLS and CDR2 is YYNGEE in the germline V gene. The ends lost 0 bases at V and 3 bases at J; junction bases unmatched: 6. The CDR3 extends over 16 amino acids. In DNA, the CDR3 is TGTGCCAGCAGCGTAGGGGAGGGGACCTACTACAATGAGCAGTTCTTC. It specifies CASSVGEGTYYNEQFF. Complete variable domain (other parts from reference TRBV9 and TRBJ2-1): DSGVTQTPKHLITATGQRVTLRCSPRSGDLSVYWYQQSLDQGLQFLIQYYNGEERAKGNILERFSAQQFPDLHSELNLSSLELGDSALYFCASSVGEGTYYNEQFFGPGTRLTVL.

The J gene is TRBJ2-6, the V gene TRBV9, with D tentatively TRBD1 (7 bases). Germline CDR1 and CDR2: SGDLS and YYNGEE. V dropped 3 bases and J dropped 2 bases, with 24 bases sitting between them. The CDR3 consists of 20 residues. The CDR3 spells CASSGPYQGGGRTGANVLTF. The CDR3 region has the DNA TGTGCCAGCAGCGGGCCCTACCAGGGGGGCGGCAGAACTGGGGCCAACGTCCTGACTTTC.

The J gene is TRBJ2-1, the V gene TRBV9; 8 positions agree with TRBD2. Losses at the gene ends were 2 bases for V and 4 bases for J; bases not matched to a gene: 11. Looked up from germline, CDR1 is SGDLS and CDR2 is YYNGEE. CDR3 length equals 17 residues. CDR3 protein: CASSVPSSGGFYNEQFF. CDR3 bases: TGTGCCAGCAGCGTCCCGTCAAGCGGGGGCTTTTACAATGAGCAGTTCTTC.

The V call is TRBV7-3, the J call TRBJ2-7; TRBD1 matches 10 bases. V lost 5 bases, J lost 4 bases, and 5 bases stayed unmatched. This CDR3 is built from 14 residues. Germline V gene sequence: CDR1 SGHTA, CDR2 FQGTGA. The CDR3 here is CASSPGGQGYEQYF. In DNA form, the CDR3 reads TGTGCCAGCAGCCCGGGGGGACAGGGGTACGAGCAGTACTTC.